This T cell receptor (beta chain) came from a study of shared clonotypes between healthy human individuals. CD8 cells regarded as naive lacked CD45RO, were positively chosen for CCR7, and omitted terminally differentiated effector memory CD45RA+ cells. Donors included only healthy HIV-negative adults lacking recent acute infections or vaccinations. Assay used: immunoSEQ multiplex PCR; TCRdb lists only in-frame clones, some missing. The repertoire holds around 1,900,000 clones, with 90% to 95% as singletons. The origin of this receptor is a man aged 18 to 35 in good health. Some clones in this sample may be carry-over from other donors' samples. Sequencing was done on a sample of naive CD8+ T cells from PBMCs.

CDR3 nucleotide sequence: TGTGCCAGCAGCTTTGAGTCCGCGCGGCACAATGAGCAGTTCTTC. Amino acid sequence: CASSFESARHNEQFF. This chain links TRBV7-9 with TRBJ2-1, with unresolved D. Germline assignment: CDR1 SEHNR and CDR2 FQNEAQ (reference sequence). V lost 3 bases and J lost 5, with 14 bases in between. CDR3 size: 15 residues.